This T cell receptor (beta chain) was identified during a study of blood T cells in healthy people across ages. Alongside a J-beta primer mix, a sample-barcoded 5' primer served in a second PCR lasting about 7 to 12 cycles. MiXCR, applied by TCRdb to the 5' RACE reads, yields one record per CDR3 protein. The sample consists of around 800,000 distinct CDR3 sequences, about 42% of them appearing once. The ends were cut back, 5 bases at V and 5 bases at J, with 18 bases in the middle. This CDR3 region has 16 residues. Germline V gene sequence: CDR1 MNHEY, CDR2 SMNVEV (reference sequence). The V gene is TRBV27, the J gene TRBJ2-2; either TRBD1 or TRBD2 may fit D (5 bases each). The sample was blood. This clonotype originated in a man at least 80 years old in good health. The CDR3 spells CASSSTGGRETGELFF. The CDR3 DNA reads TGTGCCAGCAGTAGCACAGGAGGAAGGGAAACCGGGGAGCTGTTTTTT.